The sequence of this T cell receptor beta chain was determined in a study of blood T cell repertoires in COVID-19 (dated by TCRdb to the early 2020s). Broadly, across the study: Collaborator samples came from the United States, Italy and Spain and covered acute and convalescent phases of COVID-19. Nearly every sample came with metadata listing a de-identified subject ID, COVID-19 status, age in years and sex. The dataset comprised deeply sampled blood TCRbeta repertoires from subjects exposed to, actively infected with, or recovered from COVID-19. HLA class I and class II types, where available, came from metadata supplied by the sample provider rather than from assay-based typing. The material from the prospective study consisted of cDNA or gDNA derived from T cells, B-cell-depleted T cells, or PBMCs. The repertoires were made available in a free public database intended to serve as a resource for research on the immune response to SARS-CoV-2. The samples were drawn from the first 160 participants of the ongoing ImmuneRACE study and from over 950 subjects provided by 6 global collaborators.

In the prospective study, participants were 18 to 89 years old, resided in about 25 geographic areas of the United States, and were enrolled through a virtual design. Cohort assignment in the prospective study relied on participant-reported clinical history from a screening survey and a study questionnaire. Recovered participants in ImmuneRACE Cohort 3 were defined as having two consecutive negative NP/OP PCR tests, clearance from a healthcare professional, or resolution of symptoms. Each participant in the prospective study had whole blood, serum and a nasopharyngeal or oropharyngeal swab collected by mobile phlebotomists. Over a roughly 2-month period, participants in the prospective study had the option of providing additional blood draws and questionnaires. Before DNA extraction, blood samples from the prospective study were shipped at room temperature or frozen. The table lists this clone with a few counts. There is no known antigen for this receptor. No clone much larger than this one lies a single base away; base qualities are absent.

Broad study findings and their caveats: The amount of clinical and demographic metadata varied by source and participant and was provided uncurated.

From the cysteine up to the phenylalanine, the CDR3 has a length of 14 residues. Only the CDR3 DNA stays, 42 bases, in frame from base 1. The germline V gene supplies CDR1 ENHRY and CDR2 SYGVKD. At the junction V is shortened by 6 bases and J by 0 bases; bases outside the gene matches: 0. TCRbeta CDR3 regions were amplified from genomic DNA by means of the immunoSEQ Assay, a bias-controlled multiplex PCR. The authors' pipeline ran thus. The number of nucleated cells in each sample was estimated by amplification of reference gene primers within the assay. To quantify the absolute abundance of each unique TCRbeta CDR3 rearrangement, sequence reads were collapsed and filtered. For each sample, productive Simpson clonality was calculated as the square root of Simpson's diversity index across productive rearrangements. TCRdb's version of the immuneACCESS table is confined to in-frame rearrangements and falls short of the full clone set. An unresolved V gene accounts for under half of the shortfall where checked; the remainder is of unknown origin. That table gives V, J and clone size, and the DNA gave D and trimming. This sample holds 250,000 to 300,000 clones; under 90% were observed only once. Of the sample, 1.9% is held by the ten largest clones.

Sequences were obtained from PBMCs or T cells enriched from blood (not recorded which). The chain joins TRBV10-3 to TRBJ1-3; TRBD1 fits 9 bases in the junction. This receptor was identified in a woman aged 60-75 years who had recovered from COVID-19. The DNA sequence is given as TGTGCCATCAGGGGACAGGGCTCTGGAAACACCATATATTTT. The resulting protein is CAIRGQGSGNTIYF.